These 24 T cell receptor beta chains came from one sample sequenced in a study of CD8 T cells in ankylosing spondylitis. No antigens are known for them. TCRdb called the 5' RACE reads again in MiXCR, with one record for every CDR3 protein. The table has about 220,000 distinct CDR3 sequences, approximately 7.3% seen once. The study's findings and limits: There was a TCR beta motif, made of several highly homologous variants, that appeared characteristic of ankylosing spondylitis blood.

The specimen was blood, either unsorted or a sorted T cell fraction (not recorded which). Every receptor here comes from a male donor with ankylosing spondylitis.

In this sample, this clonotype turned up many times. The V call is TRBV20-1, the J call TRBJ2-4; no reliable D call. CDR1 DFQATT and CDR2 SNEGSKA come from the germline V gene (reference sequence). V gave up 2 bases and J gave up 7 bases, with 12 bases separating them. This CDR3 region has 13 residues. The CDR3 region has the DNA TGCAGTGCTAGAAGCCTCCGGGTGAACATTCAGTACTTC. It specifies CSARSLRVNIQYF.

This clonotype was observed many times. V and J are TRBV7-9 and TRBJ2-3; possible D gene TRBD1, 5 bases. The CDR3 sequence is 13 residues long. Trimming stripped 1 base from V and 7 bases from J, with 9 bases between. CDR1 is SEHNR and CDR2 is FQNEAQ in the germline V gene (reference sequence). The CDR3 bases are TGTGCCAGCAGCTTAGTAGGGGATTATACGCAGTATTTT. Residues: CASSLVGDYTQYF.

This clonotype has a handful of counts. V and J are TRBV27 and TRBJ2-2, with D hard to call. The CDR3 has 13 residues. Germline V gene lookup returns CDR1 MNHEY and CDR2 SMNVEV (reference sequence). V shed 6 bases and J shed 4 bases, with 9 bases lying between them. For the CDR3, the DNA is TGTGCCAGCAGCATCACTGGCACCGGGGAGCTGTTTTTT. Residues: CASSITGTGELFF.

This clonotype has at least ten counts. CDR3 loop: CASSQRASGTNEQFF. The CDR3 DNA is TGCGCCAGCAGCCAAAGGGCTAGCGGGACCAATGAGCAGTTCTTC. This rearrangement joins TRBV4-1 to TRBJ2-1; 9 bases fit TRBD2. The junction had 5 bases not matched to a gene; V was cut back by 2 bases and J by 6 bases. Germline assignment: CDR1 MGHRA and CDR2 YSYEKL. The CDR3 totals 15 residues.

This clonotype has just a few counts. The chain has TRBV15 and TRBJ2-5; 9 bases line up with TRBD1. V gave up 8 bases and J gave up 1 base; unmatched junction bases: 11. Germline values: CDR1 LNHNV, CDR2 YYDKDF (reference sequence). CDR3 size: 16 residues. The DNA of the CDR3 is TGTGCCACCCGCCGAACCGGGACAGGGACCCAAGAGACCCAGTACTTC. It is translated as CATRRTGTGTQETQYF.

This clonotype was seen ten or more times. The rearrangement joins TRBV11-2 to TRBJ2-3; D call uncertain. The CDR3 loop spans 13 amino acids. The germline V gene encodes CDR1 SGHAT and CDR2 FQNNGV. Between the trimmed V and J ends, which lost 4 bases and 5 bases, there was a span of 10 bases. CDR3 sequence: CASSSIRLDTQYF. The DNA of the CDR3 is TGTGCCAGCAGCTCTATTAGGCTAGATACGCAGTATTTT.

At least ten counts were recorded for this clonotype. The chain joins TRBV7-2 to TRBJ2-1; 11 bases align to TRBD2. The CDR3 has 17 amino acids. Germline lookup yields CDR1 SGHTA and CDR2 FQGNSA. V was clipped by 1 base and J by 7 bases; unmatched bases: 9. The CDR3 loop reads CASSLVAGGPIWNEQFF. The CDR3 nucleotides are TGTGCCAGCAGCTTAGTAGCGGGAGGGCCAATTTGGAATGAGCAGTTCTTC.

This clonotype appeared many times. The chain is built from TRBV7-9 and TRBJ2-1; no reliable D call. Trimming removed 5 bases at V and 9 bases at J, with 14 bases between. The CDR3 totals 13 residues. Germline V lookup: CDR1 SEHNR, CDR2 FQNEAQ (reference sequence). CDR3 residues: CASSPGGYPEQFF. CDR3 bases: TGTGCCAGCAGCCCCGGTGGTTATCCTGAGCAGTTCTTC.

This clonotype was seen many times. V and J are TRBV7-9 and TRBJ1-2; D gene unclear. CDR1 is SEHNR, CDR2 FQNEAQ, per germline (reference sequence). The V end was cut by 0 bases, the J end by 3 bases, with 2 bases between. The CDR3 is 12 amino acids. Written as DNA, the CDR3 is TGTGCCAGCAGCTTAGCACACTATGGCTACACCTTC. Protein sequence: CASSLAHYGYTF.

J is TRBJ2-2 and V is TRBV9; D possibly uses TRBD1 or TRBD2 (5 bases each). Germline CDR1 reads SGDLS; CDR2 reads YYNGEE. V was clipped by 0 bases and J by 6 bases, with 18 bases between them. This CDR3 is 17 amino acids long. The CDR3 DNA is TGTGCCAGCAGCGTAGAAGAGGGGCCGGGCCCCGCCGGGGAGCTGTTTTTT. This gives the protein CASSVEEGPGPAGELFF.

This clonotype has a handful of counts. V is TRBV7-8 and J is TRBJ2-1; D could derive from TRBD1 or TRBD2 (6 bases each). Germline-derived CDR1 and CDR2 are SGHVS and FQNEAQ. V gave up 2 bases and J gave up 9 bases, with 17 bases separating them. This CDR3 is 15 amino acids long. CDR3 bases: TGTGCCAGCAGCTTATCTCGGGGGCCGTATGGTGAGCAGTTCTTC. Protein: CASSLSRGPYGEQFF.

This clonotype was recorded many times. V usage is TRBV4-2 and J usage is TRBJ1-2; maybe TRBD1 (5 bases). The germline CDR1 and CDR2 sequences are LGHNA and YNFKEQ. The CDR3 is made up of 14 amino acids. V was trimmed by 4 bases and J by 4 bases, leaving 13 bases between them. The CDR3 region is CASSLEGPLYGYTF. In DNA, the CDR3 is TGTGCCAGCAGCCTAGAGGGGCCTCTCTATGGCTACACCTTC.

This clonotype has just a few counts. The gene calls are TRBV5-1 and TRBJ2-3; 14 nucleotides line up with TRBD2. This CDR3 region has 20 residues. Germline V gives CDR1 SGHRS, CDR2 YFSETQ. V lost 0 bases and J lost 6; bases outside the gene matches: 15. The chain's CDR3 is CASSLAQTSGRAGLFDTQYF. CDR3 nucleotides: TGCGCCAGCAGCTTGGCCCAGACTAGCGGGAGGGCCGGTTTATTTGATACGCAGTATTTT.

This clonotype has a count of ten or more. V is TRBV12-3 or TRBV12-4 and J is TRBJ2-5; D is possibly TRBD1 or TRBD2 (5 bases each). The CDR3 is 17 residues long. The V end lost 3 bases, the J end lost 4 bases, and 21 bases lay between the germline ends. DNA of the CDR3: TGTGCCAGCAGTTTCGGGATTGTAGGGGCGCTTGGAGAGACCCAGTACTTC. Translated, it gives CASSFGIVGALGETQYF.

This clonotype has ten or more counts. The rearrangement uses TRBV12-3 or TRBV12-4 and TRBJ2-7; the match to TRBD1 covers 7 bases. CDR3 size: 14 residues. The V gene end was trimmed by 6 bases and the J gene end by 3 bases; junction bases not matched to a gene: 8. The CDR3 loop is CASSPGQTHYEQYF. CDR3 sequence (DNA): TGTGCCAGCAGCCCGGGACAGACTCACTACGAGCAGTACTTC.

This clonotype showed up just a few times. The V and J genes are TRBV20-1 and TRBJ1-2; D possibly corresponds to TRBD1 (6 bases). Germline assignment: CDR1 DFQATT and CDR2 SNEGSKA (reference sequence). This CDR3 has 14 amino acids. V lost 6 bases to trimming and J lost 5 bases, with 19 bases between them. The CDR3 region has the DNA TGCAGTGCCAGCGGGACATTAAAACGATATGGCTACACCTTC. It yields the protein CSASGTLKRYGYTF.

This clonotype was counted only a few times. The CDR3 nucleotides are TGTGCCAGCAGCTTAGCGTATGCTACCCACAATGAGCAGTTCTTC. Translated: CASSLAYATHNEQFF. The V and J genes are TRBV7-6 and TRBJ2-1; D not resolved. The CDR3 covers 15 residues. Trimming cost V 0 bases and J 5 bases, with 11 bases left between them. CDR1 and CDR2 from the germline V gene are SGHVS and FNYEAQ.

This chain joins TRBV7-9 and TRBJ2-5, with 9 bases identical to TRBD2. V lost 6 bases and J lost 4; bases outside the gene matches: 12. Looked up from germline, CDR1 is SEHNR and CDR2 is FQNEAQ (reference sequence). This CDR3 region has 16 residues. In DNA form, the CDR3 reads TGTGCCAGCAGTGTCCAGGGCGGGAGGGCTCGAGAGACCCAGTACTTC. Translating it yields CASSVQGGRARETQYF.

In this sample, this clonotype turned up a few times. The CDR3 DNA reads as TGTGCCAGCAGTCCCCCGGGGAGTTCTGGAAACACCATATATTTT. Protein sequence: CASSPPGSSGNTIYF. The V call is TRBV12-3 or TRBV12-4, the J call TRBJ1-3, with no clear D. The CDR3 loop spans 15 amino acids. Trimming removed 5 bases from V and 1 base from J, with 12 bases in between.

This clonotype was recorded at least ten times. The chain has TRBV12-3 or TRBV12-4 and TRBJ1-2, with a tentative D call TRBD1 (5 bases). The germline V and J ends were trimmed by 7 bases and 4 bases, with 22 bases remaining between them. The CDR3 has 16 amino acids. This CDR3 is CASTRRGRRWSYGYTF. The CDR3 nucleotides read TGTGCCAGCACCCGGCGGGGACGTAGGTGGAGCTATGGCTACACCTTC.

This clonotype was recorded at least ten times. The chain combines TRBV5-1 with TRBJ1-2; possible D gene TRBD1, 5 bases. Per the germline V gene, CDR1 is SGHRS and CDR2 is YFSETQ. V lost 0 bases and J lost 2, with 14 bases in between. The CDR3 is 16 residues long. The CDR3 DNA is TGCGCCAGCAGCTTGGTTGCAGGCGGGGGGAACTATGGCTACACCTTC. Translation: CASSLVAGGGNYGYTF.

This clonotype was observed many times. This sequence joins TRBV6-1 and TRBJ2-7; 7 bases align to TRBD2. The CDR3 sequence is 15 residues long. The V segment lost 6 bases and the J segment 0 bases; nucleotides outside the gene matches: 8. CDR1 is MNHNS, CDR2 SASEGT, per germline. The CDR3 bases are TGTGCCAGCAGCCCCCTAGCGGCAAGCTCCTACGAGCAGTACTTC. Translation: CASSPLAASSYEQYF.

This clonotype showed up many times. The chain combines TRBV18 with TRBJ2-1; TRBD2 matches 12 bases. The CDR3 runs to 18 residues. V trimming: 2 bases; J trimming: 0 bases; junction bases outside the gene matches: 5. Per germline, CDR1 KGHSH and CDR2 LQKENI. The CDR3 spells CASSPGLAGGSSYNEQFF. CDR3 DNA: TGTGCCAGCTCACCAGGGCTAGCGGGAGGGAGCTCCTACAATGAGCAGTTCTTC.

There are many counts of this clonotype. The chain recombines TRBV19 with TRBJ2-1; 11 nucleotides align to TRBD2. Trimming cost V 2 bases and J 7 bases; bases outside gene matches: 4. This CDR3 is built from 15 residues. CDR1 is LNHDA and CDR2 is SQIVND in the germline V gene (reference sequence). The CDR3 DNA follows: TGTGCCAGTAGTATACTAGCGGGGGGAGGGAATGAGCAGTTCTTC. Translating gives CASSILAGGGNEQFF.